These 15 T cell receptor beta chains share one sample of origin, sequenced in a study of control samples from healthy donors and cancer patients. Data came from immunoSEQ multiplex PCR; TCRdb stores just in-frame clones and leaves some out. The data show approximately 110,000 clones, 80% to 95% seen once. The sequenced material came from blood. The source of these receptors is a woman between 18 and 29 years old in good health.

The rearrangement joins TRBV19 to TRBJ2-4; no definite D call. The CDR3 is 13 residues long. Looked up from germline, CDR1 is LNHDA and CDR2 is SQIVND (reference sequence). Trimming took 6 bases from V and 0 from J, leaving 6 bases between them. This CDR3 reads CASSRKAKNIQYF. CDR3 sequence (DNA): TGTGCCAGTAGCAGGAAAGCCAAAAACATTCAGTACTTC.

This rearrangement joins TRBV18 to TRBJ1-3, with 10 bases that match TRBD1. The CDR3 spans 14 residues. The J segment lost 8 bases and the V segment lost 4 bases, leaving 5 bases of the junction unmatched. The germline V gene encodes CDR1 KGHSH and CDR2 LQKENI. CDR3 sequence reads: CASSLTGGSYTIYF. The DNA of the CDR3 is TGTGCCAGCTCACTGACAGGGGGCTCGTACACCATATATTTT.

This chain uses TRBV13 with TRBJ2-5; 10 nucleotides match TRBD1. Germline assignment: CDR1 PRHDT and CDR2 FYEKMQ (reference sequence). This CDR3 comprises 17 residues. V shed 6 bases and J 0 bases; nucleotides not matched to a gene: 10. The CDR3 region has the DNA TGTGCCAGCAGGACTATACGGGACAGGGGTCACCAAGAGACCCAGTACTTC. This codes for CASRTIRDRGHQETQYF.

This clone was picked up one time. The V call is TRBV6-5, the J call TRBJ2-3, with D uncertain. This CDR3 comprises 10 residues. Per the germline V gene, CDR1 is MNHEY and CDR2 is SVGAGI. The V end was cut by 9 bases, the J end by 7 bases, with 8 bases between. CDR3 sequence (DNA): TGTGCCAGGGGTCTAAATACGCAGTATTTT. Amino acid sequence: CARGLNTQYF.

This chain links TRBV6-2 or TRBV6-3 with TRBJ1-2, with a tentative D call TRBD1 (5 bases). Trimming removed 0 bases from V and 3 bases from J, with 8 bases in between. Germline V CDR1 and CDR2: MNHEY, SVGEGT. The CDR3 consists of 14 residues. The CDR3 is CASSYSGTHYGYTF. The CDR3 nucleotides read TGTGCCAGCAGTTACTCCGGGACCCACTATGGCTACACCTTC.

The rearrangement links TRBV6-6 to TRBJ2-7; D is ambiguous. The V end was cut by 6 bases, the J end by 5 bases, with 8 bases between. Germline CDR1 MNHNY, CDR2 SVGAGI (reference sequence). The CDR3 length is 11 residues. The CDR3 sequence is CASRRNHEQYF. In DNA, the CDR3 is TGTGCCAGCAGGCGGAACCACGAGCAGTACTTC.

The chain links TRBV6-4 to TRBJ2-1; 7 bases are shared with TRBD2. The germline V gene has CDR1 MRHNA and CDR2 SNTAGT. The CDR3 runs to 14 residues. V lost 10 bases to trimming and J lost 4 bases; unmatched junction nucleotides: 10. The CDR3 region has the DNA TGTGCCATCTCGAGGGCTAGCGGATACAATGAGCAGTTCTTC. Encoded protein: CAISRASGYNEQFF.

The chain is built from TRBV13 and TRBJ2-6; 10 bases are a match to TRBD1. The length of the CDR3 is 18 residues. V lost 5 bases, J lost 0 bases, and 7 bases stayed unmatched. CDR1 is PRHDT and CDR2 is FYEKMQ in the germline V gene (reference sequence). Written as DNA, the CDR3 is TGTGCCAGCAGCCCTCGACAGGGGGCTGCCTCTGGGGCCAACGTCCTGACTTTC. Amino acids: CASSPRQGAASGANVLTF.

V usage is TRBV7-9 and J usage is TRBJ1-1, with 7 nucleotides matching TRBD1. Losses at the gene ends were 6 bases for V and 4 bases for J; bases not matched to a gene: 8. Germline V gene sequence: CDR1 SEHNR, CDR2 FQNEAQ (reference sequence). This CDR3 spans 14 amino acids. The CDR3 reads CASRHSDRATEAFF. The CDR3 coding sequence is TGTGCCAGCAGACATTCCGACAGGGCCACTGAAGCTTTCTTT. The variable domain in full, completed from reference TRBV7-9 and TRBJ1-1, reads DTGVSQNPRHKITKRGQNVTFRCDPISEHNRLYWYRQTLGQGPEFLTYFQNEAQLEKSRLLSDRFSAERPKGSFSTLEIQRTEQGDSAMYLCASRHSDRATEAFFGQGTRLTVV.

The chain links TRBV28 to TRBJ2-1, with TRBD1 as a possible D gene (6 bases). The CDR3 runs 13 residues. The V end was cut by 3 bases, the J end by 4 bases, with 7 bases between. Germline values: CDR1 MDHEN, CDR2 SYDVKM. The CDR3 is CASSFQGYNEQFF. The CDR3 DNA reads as TGTGCCAGCAGTTTTCAGGGGTACAATGAGCAGTTCTTC.

The V call is TRBV27, the J call TRBJ2-1, with TRBD2 identical over 13 bases. The germline V gene encodes CDR1 MNHEY and CDR2 SMNVEV (reference sequence). V lost 4 bases and J lost 6; bases outside the gene matches: 3. The CDR3 has 15 amino acids. The CDR3 here is CASSSGTSGANEQFF. CDR3 bases: TGTGCCAGCAGTTCCGGGACTAGCGGGGCCAATGAGCAGTTCTTC.

The chain is built from TRBV4-1 and TRBJ2-5; D is ambiguous. The V and J ends lost 1 base and 5 bases respectively, with 11 bases between them. The length of the CDR3 is 14 residues. Germline loops: CDR1 MGHRA, CDR2 YSYEKL. The CDR3 DNA sequence: TGCGCCAGCAGCCAAGTCGCATATGTGGAGACCCAGTACTTC. Protein sequence: CASSQVAYVETQYF.

The chain recombines TRBV23-1 with TRBJ2-1; D remains ambiguous. TRBV23-1 is an ORF; its function is uncertain. The V gene lost 3 bases and the J gene lost 2 bases, with 14 bases spanning the gap. The CDR3 sequence is 16 residues long. CDR3 bases: TGCGCCAGCAGTCACCCTCAAGATAGTCCCTACAATGAGCAGTTCTTC. Translated, it gives CASSHPQDSPYNEQFF.

The chain combines TRBV7-2 with TRBJ2-2, with D possibly TRBD2 on 6 matching bases. This CDR3 comprises 16 residues. The germline CDR1 and CDR2 sequences are SGHTA and FQGNSA. V was clipped by 2 bases and J by 2 bases, with 12 bases between them. CDR3 in DNA: TGTGCCAGCAGCTTATCTCTGGACTACAACACCGGGGAGCTGTTTTTT. As protein: CASSLSLDYNTGELFF.

The chain joins TRBV10-2 to TRBJ2-7, with a possible D match to TRBD2 (5 bases). CDR1 is WSHSY, CDR2 SAAADI, per germline. Trimming shortened V by 2 bases and J by 4 bases, and 18 bases separated the two germline ends. The length of the CDR3 is 16 residues. The CDR3 nucleotides read TGCGCCAGCAGTGAGACGGGGTTCGATTCGAGATACGAGCAGTACTTC. The encoded protein is CASSETGFDSRYEQYF.